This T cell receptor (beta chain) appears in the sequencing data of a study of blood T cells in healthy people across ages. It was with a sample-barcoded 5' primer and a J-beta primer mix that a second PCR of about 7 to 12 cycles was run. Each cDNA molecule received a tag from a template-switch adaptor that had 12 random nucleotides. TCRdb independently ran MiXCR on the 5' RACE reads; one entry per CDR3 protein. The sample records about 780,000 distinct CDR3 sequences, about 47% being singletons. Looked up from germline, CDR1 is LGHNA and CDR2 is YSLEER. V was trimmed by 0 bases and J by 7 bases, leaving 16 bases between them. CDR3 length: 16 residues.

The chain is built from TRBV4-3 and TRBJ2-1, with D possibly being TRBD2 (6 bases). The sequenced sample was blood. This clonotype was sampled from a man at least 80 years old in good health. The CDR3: CASSQDSGVVRNEQFF. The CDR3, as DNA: TGCGCCAGCAGCCAAGACTCGGGGGTGGTTAGGAATGAGCAGTTCTTC.